The next 22 T cell receptor beta chains were all read from a single sample in a study of blood T cell repertoires in COVID-19 (dated by TCRdb to 2018 to 2020). The receptor library was made with the immunoSEQ multiplex PCR assay. TCRdb took over this immuneACCESS table, retaining in-frame rearrangements with V and J assigned. Such tables are incomplete; in checked studies, under half of the missing clones stem from an unresolved V gene, and the remainder is unexplained. Present in this sample are 250,000 to 300,000 clones, about 91% of which were seen just once. 5.5% to 7% of the sample belongs to the ten largest clones. Sequencing was done on a sample of peripheral blood. The receptor source for this set is a woman younger than 45 who had recovered from COVID-19.

The CDR3: CASEGLGEKLFF. CDR3 DNA: TGTGCCAGCGAAGGCCTGGGCGAAAAACTGTTTTTT. The chain uses TRBV3-1 (or the pseudogene TRBV3-2) and TRBJ1-4; D is ambiguous. The CDR3 runs to 12 residues. V lost 8 bases and J lost 8, with 12 bases in between. Germline V gene lookup returns CDR1 LGHDT and CDR2 YNNKEL (reference sequence).

This rearrangement joins TRBV18 to TRBJ1-1; possible D gene TRBD1, 5 bases. The CDR3 has 15 amino acids. V was pared by 3 bases and J by 3 bases, with 14 bases between. The germline CDR1 and CDR2 sequences are KGHSH and LQKENI. The CDR3 DNA is TGTGCCAGCTCACCTAAATGGGGCGGAGACACTGAAGCTTTCTTT. Translation gives CASSPKWGGDTEAFF.

V is TRBV5-1 and J is TRBJ2-7, with a weak D call TRBD1 (5 bases). V was shortened by 2 bases and J by 3 bases, with 9 bases between the two germline ends. This CDR3 is built from 13 residues. Germline values: CDR1 SGHRS, CDR2 YFSETQ. This CDR3 is CASSLRGRYEQYF. Written as DNA, the CDR3 is TGCGCCAGCAGCTTAAGGGGTCGCTACGAGCAGTACTTC.

This chain joins TRBV7-2 and TRBJ2-5; possible D gene TRBD1, 7 bases. In germline, CDR1 is SGHTA, CDR2 FQGNSA. Trimming stripped 3 bases from V and 5 bases from J, with 16 bases between. This CDR3 has 15 residues. CDR3 in DNA: TGTGCCAGCAGCTTTCCAGGGGGACTTCGTGAGACCCAGTACTTC. This translates into CASSFPGGLRETQYF.

This clone was detected many times. The V and J genes are TRBV5-5 and TRBJ1-5, with D uncertain. Trimming stripped 7 bases from V and 0 bases from J, with 17 bases between. CDR1 and CDR2 (germline): SGHKS, YYEKEE (reference sequence). The CDR3 length is 16 residues. DNA of the CDR3: TGTGCCAGCCGTCTCGGCGACACCTATAGCAATCAGCCCCAGCATTTT. This sequence encodes CASRLGDTYSNQPQHF.

V and J are TRBV28 and TRBJ2-7; D might be TRBD2 (6 bases). Trimming took off 6 bases at V and 5 bases at J, with 20 bases between the two ends. This CDR3 has 15 residues. Germline CDR1 and CDR2: MDHEN and SYDVKM. The CDR3 sequence: CASSRIPGLLDEQYF. Written as DNA, the CDR3 is TGTGCCAGCAGCCGAATCCCGGGACTCCTCGACGAGCAGTACTTC.

V usage is TRBV30 and J usage is TRBJ2-7; the match to TRBD1 covers 8 bases. The CDR3 has 13 residues. CDR1 GTSNPN and CDR2 SVGIG come from the germline V gene (reference sequence). V gave up 3 bases and J gave up 4 bases; unmatched junction bases: 5. As DNA, the CDR3 is TGTGCCTGGAGCCCGACAGGGGTGTACGAGCAGTACTTC. Protein sequence: CAWSPTGVYEQYF. The whole variable domain, filled in from reference TRBV30 and TRBJ2-7, reads SQTIHQWPATLVQPVGSPLSLECTVEGTSNPNLYWYRQAAGRGLQLLFYSVGIGQISSEVPQNLSASRPQDRQFILSSKKLLLSDSGFYLCAWSPTGVYEQYFGPGTRLTVT.

This chain connects TRBV5-6 to TRBJ2-7; D might be TRBD1 (5 bases). The CDR3 spans 13 residues. Trimming shortened V by 2 bases and J by 2 bases, and 8 bases separated the two germline ends. Germline assignment: CDR1 SGHDT and CDR2 YYEEEE. This chain's CDR3 is CASSFDSTYEQYF. The CDR3, as DNA: TGTGCCAGCAGCTTTGACAGCACCTACGAGCAGTACTTC. The variable domain in full, with the rest retrieved from reference TRBV5-6 and TRBJ2-7, is DAGVTQSPTHLIKTRGQQVTLRCSPKSGHDTVSWYQQALGQGPQFIFQYYEEEERQRGNFPDRFSGHQFPNYSSELNVNALLLGDSALYLCASSFDSTYEQYFGPGTRLTVT.

This clone was observed a handful of times. The gene calls are TRBV6-4 and TRBJ2-2; maybe TRBD1 (6 bases). The germline V gene has CDR1 MRHNA and CDR2 SNTAGT. CDR3 length: 14 residues. V was trimmed by 6 bases and J by 3 bases, leaving 11 bases between them. CDR3 nucleotide sequence: TGTGCCAGCAGACCGGACAGAGACACCGGGGAGCTGTTTTTT. It translates to CASRPDRDTGELFF.

V is TRBV7-2 and J is TRBJ2-3; 8 bases map to TRBD2. V was pared by 2 bases and J by 3 bases, with 7 bases of the junction left unmatched. The CDR3 is 16 amino acids. The germline V gene encodes CDR1 SGHTA and CDR2 FQGNSA. CDR3 residues: CASSLLRGGSTDTQYF. As DNA, the CDR3 is TGTGCCAGCAGCTTATTACGCGGGGGGAGTACAGATACGCAGTATTTT.

The chain links TRBV11-2 to TRBJ2-3; D is ambiguous. The CDR3 length is 12 residues. The germline CDR1 and CDR2 sequences are SGHAT and FQNNGV. Trimming took 5 bases from V and 2 from J, leaving 5 bases between them. DNA of the CDR3: TGTGCCAGCAGCCCACACACAGATACGCAGTATTTT. As protein: CASSPHTDTQYF.

V usage is TRBV7-8 and J usage is TRBJ2-5; a possible D gene is TRBD1 (6 bases). The V gene's germline CDR1 is SGHVS and CDR2 FQNEAQ. The CDR3 sequence is 20 residues long. Between the trimmed V and J ends, which lost 6 bases and 1 base, there was a span of 30 bases. CDR3 region: CASRPTPLVFTGTLQETQYF. The CDR3 DNA reads TGTGCCAGCAGACCGACCCCGTTGGTTTTCACAGGGACCCTCCAAGAGACCCAGTACTTC.

The chain has TRBV12-2 and TRBJ2-7; no DNA check was done on the table's D call, TRBD2. TRBV12-2 represents a pseudogene. The CDR3 loop spans 19 amino acids. CDR3 residues: CASRLGTGLAGVGSYEQYF. The CDR3, as DNA: TGTGCAAGTCGCTTGGGGACTGGACTAGCGGGCGTGGGCTCCTACGAGCAGTACTTC.

The chain recombines TRBV2 with TRBJ2-1; TRBD2 matches at 9 bases. Per germline, CDR1 SNHLY and CDR2 FYNNEI. V was pared by 10 bases and J by 7 bases, with 5 bases of the junction left unmatched. The CDR3 contains 12 residues. CDR3 coding DNA: TGTGCCACCTTAGCGGGGGTTAATGAGCAGTTCTTC. It yields the protein CATLAGVNEQFF. The full variable domain, its missing parts supplied by reference TRBV2 and TRBJ2-1, is EPEVTQTPSHQVTQMGQEVILRCVPISNHLYFYWYRQILGQKVEFLVSFYNNEISEKSEIFDDQFSVERPDGSNFTLKIRSTKLEDSAMYFCATLAGVNEQFFGPGTRLTVL.

This clone was detected once. This chain connects TRBV28 to TRBJ1-4, with 7 bases matching TRBD1. CDR3 size: 15 residues. The V gene end was trimmed by 2 bases and the J gene end by 7 bases; junction bases not matched to a gene: 7. Germline V lookup: CDR1 MDHEN, CDR2 SYDVKM. CDR3 residues: CASSLARGNGEKLFF. The CDR3 DNA reads TGTGCCAGCAGTTTAGCCAGGGGGAATGGTGAAAAACTGTTTTTT.

The CDR3 spells CASSFGQAIAKNIQYF. Here the CDR3 DNA reads TGCGCCAGCAGCTTTGGGCAGGCAATAGCCAAAAACATTCAGTACTTC. The chain has TRBV5-1 and TRBJ2-4, with D uncertain. The V gene's germline CDR1 is SGHRS and CDR2 YFSETQ. V was trimmed by 2 bases and J by 0 bases, leaving 12 bases between them. This CDR3 has 16 residues.

The CDR3 DNA reads TGTGCCACCAGTGATCCCCGGCGCGGGGAGTCTGAAAAACTGTTTTTT. Protein sequence: CATSDPRRGESEKLFF. This sequence joins TRBV24-1 and TRBJ1-4; D is unresolved. The V and J ends lost 3 bases and 7 bases respectively, with 17 bases between them. The CDR3 contains 16 residues. Germline V gene data show CDR1 as KGHDR and CDR2 as SFDVKD.

The CDR3 is CASSQDWDTGHEKLFF. CDR3 nucleotides: TGTGCCAGCAGCCAAGACTGGGACACAGGGCATGAAAAACTGTTTTTT. J is TRBJ1-4 and V is TRBV4-2, with a weak D call TRBD1 (6 bases). CDR3 length: 16 residues. Per germline, CDR1 LGHNA and CDR2 YNFKEQ. V lost 0 bases and J 6 bases, leaving 14 bases between the germline ends.

The chain has TRBV7-2 and TRBJ2-1, with 7 bases aligning to TRBD2. The V gene end was trimmed by 4 bases and the J gene end by 10 bases; junction bases not matched to a gene: 10. CDR3 length: 14 residues. Germline lookup yields CDR1 SGHTA and CDR2 FQGNSA. This CDR3 is CASSSGLVSGEQFF. CDR3 bases: TGTGCCAGCAGCTCAGGACTAGTAAGCGGGGAGCAGTTCTTC.

The chain is built from TRBV6-4 and TRBJ1-1, with 12 bases aligning to TRBD1. Germline loops: CDR1 MRHNA, CDR2 SNTAGT. The CDR3 spans 14 residues. J was trimmed by 6 bases and V by 3 bases; bases with no gene match: 2. Here the CDR3 reads CASSEGTGGAEAFF. The CDR3 coding sequence is TGTGCCAGCAGTGAGGGGACAGGGGGCGCTGAAGCTTTCTTT.

CDR3 nucleotide sequence: TGTGCCAGCAGCTTACTAGCGGGGGGGATTAATGAGCAGTTCTTC. Translation: CASSLLAGGINEQFF. This chain joins TRBV7-6 and TRBJ2-1, with 12 bases identical to TRBD2. Germline CDR1 SGHVS, CDR2 FNYEAQ. This CDR3 is built from 15 residues. Unmatched junction bases numbered 3, after V lost 2 bases and J lost 7 bases.

This sequence joins TRBV5-1 and TRBJ1-6; the D gene is possibly TRBD1 (5 bases). Germline CDR1 and CDR2: SGHRS and YFSETQ. This CDR3 region has 14 residues. The V end lost 0 bases, the J end lost 8 bases, and 9 bases lay between the germline ends. This chain's CDR3 is CASSLEGIDSPLHF. CDR3 coding DNA: TGCGCCAGCAGCTTGGAGGGGATCGATTCACCCCTCCACTTT.